This T cell receptor (beta chain) is drawn from a study of OX40 agonist ivuxolimab in advanced cancers. Across the whole study: With ivuxolimab, an agonistic anti-OX40 (CD134) antibody, patients were treated. Every 2 weeks, ivuxolimab was infused into the patients intravenously at between 0.01 and 10 mg/kg.

Measured with immunoSEQ multiplex PCR; TCRdb has only the in-frame clones, and not every one. Found here are around 45,000 clones, under 95% of them singletons; the top ten hold 15% to 20%. The CDR3 has 15 amino acids. Trimming removed 5 bases from V and 5 bases from J, with 16 bases in between. CDR1 LNHNV and CDR2 YYDKDF come from the germline V gene (reference sequence). Patients with a history of autoimmune disease or on systemic immunosuppression were excluded. This receptor was taken from an adult with an advanced solid tumor such as melanoma, head and neck, liver or kidney cancer. The material was CD4+ or CD8+ T cells sorted from blood, obtained in a trial of the OX40 agonist ivuxolimab. The chain carries TRBV15 and TRBJ1-5; tentatively, D is TRBD1 (5 bases). CDR3 amino acids: CATSYSREVHQPQHF. CDR3 in DNA: TGTGCCACCAGCTACTCCAGGGAGGTTCATCAGCCCCAGCATTTT.